These 21 T cell receptor beta chains were sequenced from one sample in a study of immune heterogeneity within non-small cell lung tumors. TCRs were amplified from roughly 540 ng gDNA of bulk tumor per sample. From each primary tumor, several far-apart biopsies were obtained during surgery. Those enrolled were patients newly diagnosed with untreated non-small cell lung cancer and undergoing curative surgery. Multiplex PCR amplified the TCR beta CDR3 region. Its first round ran for 10 cycles with 32 V and 13 J primers. TCRdb independently ran MiXCR on the multiplex PCR reads; one entry per CDR3 protein. The table has approximately 4,600 distinct CDR3 sequences, approximately 40% seen once; the top ten hold approximately 31%. Sample: lung tumor tissue. These receptor sequences come from a woman in her forties or fifties with non-small cell lung cancer.

This clonotype was observed many times. This sequence joins TRBV12-3 or TRBV12-4 and TRBJ1-1; D gene uncertain. V was pared by 5 bases and J by 1 base, with 11 bases between. This CDR3 has 14 residues. The CDR3 protein is CASSPRAPNTEAFF. CDR3 bases: TGTGCCAGCAGTCCCCGAGCCCCGAACACTGAAGCTTTCTTT.

V and J are TRBV12-3 or TRBV12-4 and TRBJ2-5, with TRBD1 matching 7 bases. The junction had 1 base not matched to a gene; V was cut back by 2 bases and J by 10 bases. The length of the CDR3 is 11 residues. In DNA form, the CDR3 reads TGTGCCAGCAGTTTAAGGGACAGCCAGTACTTC. Amino acids: CASSLRDSQYF.

This clonotype is medium-sized by share. This chain links TRBV5-1 with TRBJ2-5; 9 bases match TRBD1. From germline, CDR1 is SGHRS and CDR2 YFSETQ. The V segment lost 0 bases and the J segment 5 bases; nucleotides outside the gene matches: 5. This CDR3 region has 15 residues. CDR3 nucleotide sequence: TGCGCCAGCAGCTTGGTGACAGGGGGAGTGGAGACCCAGTACTTC. Protein: CASSLVTGGVETQYF.

The J gene is TRBJ2-3, the V gene TRBV20-1, with 9 bases aligning to TRBD2. The V and J ends lost 0 bases and 5 bases, in that order; junction bases with no gene match: 3. Germline V gene lookup returns CDR1 DFQATT and CDR2 SNEGSKA (reference sequence). The CDR3 length is 14 residues. This chain's CDR3 is CSARDSGRGDTQYF. The CDR3 DNA reads TGCAGTGCTAGAGATAGCGGGAGAGGAGATACGCAGTATTTT.

This clonotype is large in the sample. The rearrangement links TRBV6-1 to TRBJ2-7; 8 bases agree with TRBD1. The CDR3 sequence is 15 residues long. CDR1 is MNHNS and CDR2 is SASEGT in the germline V gene. Trimming cost V 6 bases and J 0 bases; bases outside gene matches: 7. The CDR3 DNA reads as TGTGCCAGCAGGAGTGCCGGGACAGGCTCCTACGAGCAGTACTTC. Its protein is CASRSAGTGSYEQYF.

This clonotype was seen once. The germline gene is not matched at one end of the junction; a read error may be the cause. J is TRBJ2-4 and V is TRBV5-6, with 14 nucleotides matching TRBD2. Germline V gives CDR1 SGHDT, CDR2 YYEEEE. The CDR3 runs to 19 residues. In DNA, the CDR3 is TGTGCCATCAGCTTCCGGACTAGCGGGGGGCACCTAGCCAAAAACATTCAGTACTTC. This translates into CAISFRTSGGHLAKNIQYF.

V usage is TRBV5-1 and J usage is TRBJ2-7; D possibly matches TRBD1 or TRBD2 (5 bases each). CDR3 length: 15 amino acids. Looked up from germline, CDR1 is SGHRS and CDR2 is YFSETQ. Trimming cost V 2 bases and J 7 bases, with 19 bases left between them. CDR3 DNA: TGCGCCAGCAGCTTAATGAGGGGCTCCCGGTGGGAGCAGTACTTC. As protein: CASSLMRGSRWEQYF.

About this clonotype: Since a much larger clone is just one base distant, this may be a read error. This chain connects TRBV14 to TRBJ2-3, with 7 nucleotides matching TRBD2. Germline V gene lookup returns CDR1 SGHDN and CDR2 FVKESK. This CDR3 spans 17 amino acids. The CDR3 DNA sequence: TGTGCCAGCATCCAAGATTACGGGCTAGCCGGGGGGGATACGCAGTATTTT. Translating gives CASIQDYGLAGGDTQYF.

This clonotype is categorized as medium-sized (0.01 to 0.1%). The V call is TRBV18, the J call TRBJ2-1, with a tentative D call TRBD2 (5 bases). Germline CDR1 and CDR2: KGHSH and LQKENI. The CDR3 runs 13 residues. The V end lost 8 bases, the J end lost 7 bases, and 15 bases lay between the germline ends. CDR3 region: CASRLEVGNEQFF. CDR3 bases: TGTGCCAGCCGGCTGGAGGTCGGGAATGAGCAGTTCTTC.

Note on this clonotype: A much more abundant neighbour one base away suggests this may be a read error. V usage is TRBV28 and J usage is TRBJ1-4; D perhaps matches TRBD1 (5 bases). There are 15 residues in the CDR3. V was trimmed by 6 bases and J by 12 bases, leaving 23 bases between them. CDR1 and CDR2 (germline): MDHEN, SYDVKM. CDR3 amino acids: CASRPPGTDFAQLFF. The CDR3 DNA reads as TGTGCCAGCAGGCCCCCCGGGACTGATTTTGCTCAACTGTTTTTT.

This clonotype has only one observation. J is TRBJ2-7 and V is TRBV11-3, with D maybe TRBD2 (6 bases). Trimming shortened V by 4 bases and J by 5 bases, and 18 bases separated the two germline ends. The CDR3 runs 15 residues. Germline V gene data show CDR1 as SGHNT and CDR2 as YENEEA. CDR3 in amino acids: CASSSRYREHNEQYF. The DNA of the CDR3 is TGTGCCAGCAGCTCTCGCTATCGGGAGCACAACGAGCAGTACTTC.

This clonotype ranks as medium-sized (0.01 to 0.1%). The genes are TRBV11-1 and TRBJ1-5; D is ambiguous. V was trimmed by 3 bases and J by 0 bases, leaving 9 bases between them. This CDR3 has 15 residues. Germline V CDR1 and CDR2: SGHAT, FQDESV (reference sequence). CDR3 residues: CASSLDAYSNQPQHF. The CDR3 DNA follows: TGTGCCAGCAGCTTGGACGCGTATAGCAATCAGCCCCAGCATTTT.

Many counts were recorded for this clonotype. The V and J genes are TRBV10-3 and TRBJ1-2; no clear D gene. CDR1 ENHRY and CDR2 SYGVKD come from the germline V gene. The CDR3 consists of 14 residues. Trimming took 5 bases from V and 3 from J, leaving 13 bases between them. CDR3 coding DNA: TGTGCCATCAGTCGGACCGACGGGTACTATGGCTACACCTTC. This encodes CAISRTDGYYGYTF.

By share, this clonotype counts as medium-sized (0.01 to 0.1%). The chain joins TRBV5-1 to TRBJ2-2, with D uncertain. The CDR3 loop spans 14 amino acids. Germline assignment: CDR1 SGHRS and CDR2 YFSETQ. The V end was cut by 4 bases, the J end by 6 bases, with 13 bases between. The CDR3 loop reads CASSPVEGSGELFF. CDR3 bases: TGCGCCAGCAGCCCGGTAGAAGGTTCCGGGGAGCTGTTTTTT.

The chain is built from TRBV15 and TRBJ2-1; D possibly corresponds to TRBD2 (6 bases). The CDR3 is made up of 15 amino acids. Germline V gene sequence: CDR1 LNHNV, CDR2 YYDKDF (reference sequence). The V end was cut by 1 base, the J end by 6 bases, with 13 bases between. The CDR3 DNA follows: TGTGCCACCAGCAGAGGGGCGGGATCGGGCAATGAGCAGTTCTTC. Protein product: CATSRGAGSGNEQFF.

Concerning this clonotype itself: Being one base from a much bigger clone, this may be a read error. The chain combines TRBV7-6 with TRBJ2-3, with TRBD2 matching 7 bases. The CDR3 spans 15 residues. The germline CDR1 and CDR2 sequences are SGHVS and FNYEAQ. This CDR3 reads CAGSLAGGGTDTQYF. CDR3 nucleotides: TGTGCCGGCAGCTTAGCGGGTGGGGGCACAGATACGCAGTATTTT.

The chain employs TRBV2 and TRBJ2-1; D call uncertain. With 4 bases removed from V and 9 bases from J, the gap between germline ends came to 7 bases. The CDR3 consists of 11 residues. Germline lookup yields CDR1 SNHLY and CDR2 FYNNEI. The CDR3 coding sequence is TGTGCCAGCAGTGTGGGGTCTGAGCAGTTCTTC. The encoded protein is CASSVGSEQFF. Based on the CDR3 plus reference TRBV2 and TRBJ2-1, the full variable domain is EPEVTQTPSHQVTQMGQEVILRCVPISNHLYFYWYRQILGQKVEFLVSFYNNEISEKSEIFDDQFSVERPDGSNFTLKIRSTKLEDSAMYFCASSVGSEQFFGPGTRLTVL.

This clonotype showed up just a few times. The V and J genes are TRBV29-1 and TRBJ2-1; the D gene could be TRBD1 or TRBD2 (5 bases each). CDR3 length equals 14 residues. CDR1 is SQVTM, CDR2 ANQGSEA, per germline. V lost 3 bases to trimming and J lost 8 bases, with 17 bases between them. Written as DNA, the CDR3 is TGCAGCGTTGATGGGACCCACGCTAGGGATGAGCAGTTCTTC. Protein sequence: CSVDGTHARDEQFF.

This clonotype was counted between two and nine times. The chain recombines TRBV29-1 with TRBJ1-2; TRBD1 might be the D (5 bases). The CDR3 runs 14 residues. Germline lookup yields CDR1 SQVTM and CDR2 ANQGSEA. Between the trimmed V and J ends, which lost 3 bases and 3 bases, there was a span of 14 bases. The CDR3 protein is CSVDGGLGDYGYTF. In DNA, the CDR3 is TGCAGCGTTGATGGGGGACTAGGGGACTATGGCTACACCTTC.

By frequency in the sample, this clonotype is medium-sized (0.01 to 0.1%). This chain joins TRBV28 and TRBJ2-2; no clear D gene. Trimming removed 6 bases at V and 8 bases at J, with 10 bases between. The CDR3 covers 12 residues. CDR1 and CDR2 from the germline V gene are MDHEN and SYDVKM. CDR3 in amino acids: CASSPFDGELFF. As DNA, the CDR3 is TGTGCCAGCAGCCCGTTCGATGGGGAGCTGTTTTTT.

This clonotype is deemed medium-sized. The rearrangement links TRBV28 to TRBJ1-2; D unclear. Germline CDR1 reads MDHEN; CDR2 reads SYDVKM. With 3 bases removed from V and 7 bases from J, the gap between germline ends came to 9 bases. The CDR3 totals 12 residues. The CDR3 sequence: CASSFKGFGYTF. In nucleotides, the CDR3 is TGTGCCAGCAGTTTTAAAGGGTTTGGCTACACCTTC.